This entry lists 21 T cell receptor beta chains sequenced from one sample in a study of blood T cell repertoires in COVID-19. TCRdb keeps only in-frame clones here, not all; method: immunoSEQ multiplex PCR. The profile shows 250,000 to 350,000 clones, approximately 91% of them singletons. The sequencing sample was made of peripheral blood. These receptors were obtained from a woman in her forties who had recovered from COVID-19.

The chain recombines TRBV2 with TRBJ1-1; maybe TRBD1 (5 bases). The V and J ends lost 3 bases and 6 bases respectively, with 11 bases between them. CDR1 and CDR2 (germline): SNHLY, FYNNEI. This CDR3 has 13 residues. CDR3 region: CASSETAHSEAFF. In DNA form, the CDR3 reads TGTGCCAGCAGTGAGACAGCCCACTCTGAAGCTTTCTTT.

The gene calls are TRBV9 and TRBJ2-7; 7 bases map to TRBD1. The CDR3 covers 14 residues. Germline values: CDR1 SGDLS, CDR2 YYNGEE. V trimming: 4 bases; J trimming: 9 bases; junction bases outside the gene matches: 13. CDR3 nucleotides: TGTGCCAGCAGCCCCGGACAGGAGTTCCGGGTGCAGTACTTC. Protein product: CASSPGQEFRVQYF.

CDR3 coding DNA: TGTGCCAGCAGCTTCGGACTAGCGGGGACCTACAATGAGCAGTTCTTC. Translation: CASSFGLAGTYNEQFF. This sequence joins TRBV7-3 and TRBJ2-1, with 12 bases that match TRBD2. The CDR3 runs 16 residues. The germline CDR1 and CDR2 sequences are SGHTA and FQGTGA. Germline trimming cut 3 bases from V and 2 bases from J; bases unmatched to any gene: 2.

The V gene is TRBV27, the J gene TRBJ2-1; 7 bases map to TRBD1. CDR1 MNHEY and CDR2 SMNVEV come from the germline V gene (reference sequence). The J segment lost 5 bases and the V segment lost 7 bases, leaving 8 bases of the junction unmatched. CDR3 length equals 14 residues. The CDR3 here is CASTSQGVDNEQFF. CDR3 coding DNA: TGTGCCAGCACCTCCCAGGGGGTGGACAATGAGCAGTTCTTC.

The chain is built from TRBV29-1 and TRBJ1-2; perhaps TRBD1 as D (6 bases). The V gene lost 6 bases and the J gene lost 9 bases, with 14 bases spanning the gap. The CDR3 totals 11 residues. Germline CDR1 is SQVTM and CDR2 is ANQGSEA. The CDR3 nucleotides are TGCAGCGTCAATAACAGGGCGAGCTACACCTTC. As protein: CSVNNRASYTF.

The chain joins TRBV3-1 (or the pseudogene TRBV3-2) to TRBJ1-1; TRBD1 might be the D (5 bases). In germline, CDR1 is LGHDT, CDR2 YNNKEL (reference sequence). The V and J ends lost 5 bases and 5 bases respectively, with 12 bases between them. The CDR3 consists of 13 residues. The CDR3 DNA sequence: TGTGCCAGCAGCTCTAGGGGTAGGACTGAAGCTTTCTTT. It is translated as CASSSRGRTEAFF.

The chain has TRBV6-5 and TRBJ1-1; 7 positions agree with TRBD1. V dropped 3 bases and J dropped 6; count of bases not matched to a gene: 7. Per germline, CDR1 MNHEY and CDR2 SVGAGI. The CDR3 is made up of 14 amino acids. The CDR3 nucleotides are TGTGCCAGCAGTTATCGGACAGGTCTCTCTGAAGCTTTCTTT. Translation gives CASSYRTGLSEAFF.

The V and J genes are TRBV18 and TRBJ2-1, with D maybe TRBD1 (5 bases). Germline CDR1 KGHSH, CDR2 LQKENI. V was clipped by 0 bases and J by 7 bases, with 16 bases between them. The CDR3 consists of 16 residues. The CDR3 nucleotides read TGTGCCAGCTCACCACCGACGGGCGGTAAGGGGAATGAGCAGTTCTTC. Its translation is CASSPPTGGKGNEQFF.

The rearrangement uses TRBV18 and TRBJ2-3; D is possibly TRBD2 (5 bases). The CDR3 covers 16 residues. Germline lookup yields CDR1 KGHSH and CDR2 LQKENI. V was shortened by 3 bases and J by 2 bases, with 15 bases between the two germline ends. CDR3 residues: CASSPVTRDNTDTQYF. The CDR3 nucleotides are TGTGCCAGCTCACCTGTAACTAGGGATAACACAGATACGCAGTATTTT.

This chain joins TRBV7-8 and TRBJ2-1; 8 bases line up with TRBD1. CDR3 size: 13 residues. The ends lost 5 bases at V and 8 bases at J; junction bases unmatched: 5. Germline CDR1 reads SGHVS; CDR2 reads FQNEAQ. CDR3 sequence: CASSLRTGYEQFF. DNA of the CDR3: TGTGCCAGCAGCCTAAGGACAGGGTATGAGCAGTTCTTC.

The chain employs TRBV18 and TRBJ1-3; D call uncertain. The germline V and J ends were trimmed by 3 bases and 0 bases, with 15 bases remaining between them. The CDR3 totals 17 residues. In germline, CDR1 is KGHSH, CDR2 LQKENI. CDR3 nucleotide sequence: TGTGCCAGCTCACCTAGCGCAATAATTACCTCTGGAAACACCATATATTTT. Protein sequence: CASSPSAIITSGNTIYF.

The gene calls are TRBV2 and TRBJ1-6; 8 bases match TRBD1. V shed 6 bases and J 9 bases; nucleotides not matched to a gene: 4. Germline V lookup: CDR1 SNHLY, CDR2 FYNNEI. This CDR3 is 13 amino acids long. The CDR3 sequence is CASSRQGSSPLHF. The DNA for the CDR3 is TGTGCCAGCAGCAGACAGGGGAGTTCACCCCTCCACTTT.

This clone has more than one count but fewer than ten. The genes are TRBV5-6 and TRBJ1-3; D unclear. V lost 0 bases to trimming and J lost 5 bases, with 3 bases between them. Germline V lookup: CDR1 SGHDT, CDR2 YYEEEE. The CDR3 contains 12 residues. The CDR3 DNA reads TGTGCCAGCAGCTTGGACAGAAACACCATATATTTT. Translation gives CASSLDRNTIYF.

V usage is TRBV9 and J usage is TRBJ1-5; 7 positions agree with TRBD1. J lost 4 bases, V lost 3 bases, and 7 bases had no gene match. Germline assignment: CDR1 SGDLS and CDR2 YYNGEE. This CDR3 has 15 residues. The CDR3 DNA sequence: TGTGCCAGCAGCGAGGGACAGCAAGAAAATCAGCCCCAGCATTTT. This encodes CASSEGQQENQPQHF.

The chain uses TRBV2 and TRBJ2-7, with D tentatively TRBD1 (6 bases). V was trimmed by 0 bases and J by 2 bases, leaving 8 bases between them. The CDR3 loop spans 14 amino acids. In germline, CDR1 is SNHLY, CDR2 FYNNEI. This CDR3 reads CASSEAGAPYEQYF. DNA for the CDR3: TGTGCCAGCAGTGAAGCGGGGGCCCCCTACGAGCAGTACTTC.

The rearrangement joins TRBV30 to TRBJ2-7; 9 nucleotides line up with TRBD1. V shed 5 bases and J 3 bases; nucleotides not matched to a gene: 8. This CDR3 is built from 14 residues. Germline assignment: CDR1 GTSNPN and CDR2 SVGIG (reference sequence). For the CDR3, the DNA is TGTGCCTGGCAGGGACAGGGAATTAACTACGAGCAGTACTTC. Residues: CAWQGQGINYEQYF.

Only one count was recorded for this clone. Other nucleotide sequences in the sample specify the same CDR3. The chain couples TRBV19 to TRBJ1-5; possibly TRBD1 for D (6 bases). V shed 6 bases and J shed 5 bases, with 11 bases lying between them. This CDR3 spans 13 amino acids. Germline assignment: CDR1 LNHDA and CDR2 SQIVND (reference sequence). CDR3 sequence: CASRLDRYQPQHF. The DNA of the CDR3 is TGTGCCAGTAGACTGGACAGATATCAGCCCCAGCATTTT.

CDR3 in DNA: TGTGCCAGCAGTTTAAGGGGATACTCCTACGAGCAGTACTTC. Its protein is CASSLRGYSYEQYF. The J gene is TRBJ2-7, the V gene TRBV28, with D possibly matching TRBD1 (5 bases). Germline-derived CDR1 and CDR2 are MDHEN and SYDVKM. The CDR3 consists of 14 residues. The V gene lost 2 bases and the J gene lost 0 bases, with 8 bases spanning the gap.

This clone was counted a single time. The chain employs TRBV15 and TRBJ2-7; 9 bases match TRBD1. Germline V gene data show CDR1 as LNHNV and CDR2 as YYDKDF (reference sequence). V lost 5 bases to trimming and J lost 2 bases; unmatched junction nucleotides: 4. The CDR3 sequence is 14 residues long. The CDR3 loop is CATSGGQGAYEQYF. The CDR3 region has the DNA TGTGCCACCAGCGGGGGACAGGGAGCCTACGAGCAGTACTTC.

The chain carries TRBV10-3 and TRBJ2-1, with TRBD2 matching 10 bases. The germline V gene encodes CDR1 ENHRY and CDR2 SYGVKD. With V trimmed by 2 bases and J by 13 bases, 5 bases remained unmatched. This CDR3 contains 13 residues. The CDR3 is CAISEGVAGGQFF. The CDR3 DNA is TGTGCCATCAGTGAGGGGGTAGCGGGAGGTCAGTTCTTC.

The chain carries TRBV6-5 and TRBJ1-5; a weak D match, TRBD1 (5 bases). With 7 bases removed from V and 5 bases from J, the gap between germline ends came to 15 bases. Germline-derived CDR1 and CDR2 are MNHEY and SVGAGI. The CDR3 loop spans 14 amino acids. The chain's CDR3 is CASNPGGGDQPQHF. CDR3 sequence (DNA): TGTGCCAGCAATCCCGGTGGGGGGGATCAGCCCCAGCATTTT.